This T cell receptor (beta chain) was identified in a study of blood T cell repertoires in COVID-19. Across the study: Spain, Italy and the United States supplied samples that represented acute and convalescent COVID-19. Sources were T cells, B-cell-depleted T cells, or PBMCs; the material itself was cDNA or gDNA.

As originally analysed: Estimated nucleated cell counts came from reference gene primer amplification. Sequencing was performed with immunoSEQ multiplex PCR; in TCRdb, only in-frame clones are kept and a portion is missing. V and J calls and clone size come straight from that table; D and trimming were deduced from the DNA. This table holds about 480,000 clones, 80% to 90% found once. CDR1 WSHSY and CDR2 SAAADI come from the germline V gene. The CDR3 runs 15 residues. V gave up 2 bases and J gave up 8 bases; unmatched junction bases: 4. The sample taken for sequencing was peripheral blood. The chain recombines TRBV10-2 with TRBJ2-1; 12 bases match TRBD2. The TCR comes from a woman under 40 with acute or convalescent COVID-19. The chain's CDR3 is CASSELAGGHDEQFF. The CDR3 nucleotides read TGCGCCAGCAGTGAGCTAGCGGGGGGGCACGATGAGCAGTTCTTC.